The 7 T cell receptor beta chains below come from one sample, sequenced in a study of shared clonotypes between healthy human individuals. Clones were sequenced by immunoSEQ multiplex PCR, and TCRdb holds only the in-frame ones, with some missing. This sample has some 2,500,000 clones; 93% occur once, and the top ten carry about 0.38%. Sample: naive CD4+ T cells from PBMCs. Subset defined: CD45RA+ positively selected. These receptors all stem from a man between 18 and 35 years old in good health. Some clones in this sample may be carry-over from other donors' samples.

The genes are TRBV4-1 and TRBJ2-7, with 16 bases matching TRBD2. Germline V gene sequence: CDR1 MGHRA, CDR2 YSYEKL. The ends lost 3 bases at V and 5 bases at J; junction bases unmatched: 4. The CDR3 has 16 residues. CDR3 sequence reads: CASSQGTSGRVHEQYF. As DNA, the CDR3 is TGCGCCAGCAGCCAGGGGACTAGCGGGAGGGTCCACGAGCAGTACTTC.

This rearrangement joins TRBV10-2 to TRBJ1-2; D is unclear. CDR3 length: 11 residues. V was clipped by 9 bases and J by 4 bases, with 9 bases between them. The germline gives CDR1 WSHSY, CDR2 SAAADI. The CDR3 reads CASGGGYGYTF. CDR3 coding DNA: TGCGCCAGTGGCGGAGGCTATGGCTACACCTTC.

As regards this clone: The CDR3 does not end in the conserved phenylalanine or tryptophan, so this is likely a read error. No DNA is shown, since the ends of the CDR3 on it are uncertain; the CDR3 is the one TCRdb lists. CDR3 loop: CAWSEGPSAGI. The genes are TRBV30 and TRBJ2-7; the table's D call, TRBD2, has no DNA check behind it. The CDR3 numbers 11 amino acids, ends counted. CDR1 and CDR2 from the germline V gene are GTSNPN and SVGIG (reference sequence).

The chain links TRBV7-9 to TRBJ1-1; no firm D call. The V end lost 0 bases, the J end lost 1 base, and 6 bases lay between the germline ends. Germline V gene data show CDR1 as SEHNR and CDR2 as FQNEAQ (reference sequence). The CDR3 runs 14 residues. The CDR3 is CASSLARGNTEAFF. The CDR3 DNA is TGTGCCAGCAGCTTAGCGCGGGGGAACACTGAAGCTTTCTTT.

Written as DNA, the CDR3 is TGTGCCAGCAGCCAAGAAAGCCAGCAGAGCTCCTACGAGCAGTACTTC. Its translation: CASSQESQQSSYEQYF. The chain combines TRBV4-2 with TRBJ2-5; D call uncertain. Matching the DNA end better, TRBJ2-7 makes the J call doubtful. Germline CDR1 reads LGHNA; CDR2 reads YNFKEQ. This CDR3 has 16 residues.

The CDR3 is CASSSTRTSGNYEQYF. The CDR3 DNA reads TGTGCCAGCAGTTCCACCCGGACTAGCGGGAACTACGAGCAGTACTTC. V usage is TRBV28 and J usage is TRBJ2-7, with 12 nucleotides matching TRBD2. The CDR3 covers 16 residues. The V and J ends lost 4 bases and 3 bases, in that order; junction bases with no gene match: 7. CDR1 and CDR2 (germline): MDHEN, SYDVKM.

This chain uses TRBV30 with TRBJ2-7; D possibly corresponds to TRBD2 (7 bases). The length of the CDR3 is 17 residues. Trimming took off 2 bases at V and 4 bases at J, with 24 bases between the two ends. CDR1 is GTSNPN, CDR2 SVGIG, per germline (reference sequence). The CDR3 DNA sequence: TGTGCCTGGAGTAGGGTCCGACAGGTAGATAGCGGGTACGAGCAGTACTTC. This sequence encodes CAWSRVRQVDSGYEQYF.